The T cell receptor (beta chain) under discussion was sequenced for a study of T cells and copy number aberrations in small-cell lung cancer. Study-wide results and limits: Adjacent lung showed higher T-cell richness and clonality than tumors; density difference nonsignificant. Sequencing artifacts are a known risk, since all specimens were formalin-fixed paraffin-embedded.

Libraries were prepared by immunoSEQ multiplex PCR; TCRdb keeps only in-frame clonotypes and omits some of them. This table holds about 130 clones, around 93% found once. Donors were all either smokers or heavy second-hand smokers. Only tumor regions expected to give at least 150 ng DNA were used. As for this clone: Antigen specificity is unknown.

Germline V gives CDR1 LGHNA, CDR2 YSLEER. This CDR3 has 16 amino acids. J lost 4 bases, V lost 0 bases, and 5 bases had no gene match. The J gene is TRBJ2-1, the V gene TRBV4-3, with 8 bases matching TRBD1. Material for sequencing was tumor tissue. The receptor was derived from a man aged 50 to 60 with small cell lung cancer. The CDR3 region is CASSQDGQGAYNEQFF. The CDR3, as DNA: TGCGCCAGCAGCCAAGACGGGCAGGGGGCTTACAATGAGCAGTTCTTC.